This is a list of T cell receptor beta chains from one sample in a study of cytomegalovirus exposure and HLA in healthy donors. Clones were sequenced by immunoSEQ multiplex PCR, and TCRdb holds only the in-frame ones, with some missing. The sample lists about 200,000 clones, less than 90% occurring once. The sequencing input was PBMCs. The source is a woman aged 18-29 years in good health and CMV-seronegative. The CDR3 runs from the conserved cysteine through the conserved F or W. Each record gives: V gene, clone size, J gene, D gene, CDR3 protein, CDR3 DNA. The D gene is left open where the match is weak. The size field is filled for only some rows; it gives once, few, many or a size class.

TRBV5-1	-	TRBJ1-3	-	CASSRYEASDTIYF	TGCGCCAGCAGCCGCTACGAAGCGTCGGACACCATATATTTT
TRBV2	-	TRBJ2-2	TRBD2	CASWGLAGGQNGELFF	TGTGCCAGCTGGGGACTAGCGGGGGGGCAGAACGGGGAGCTGTTTTTT
TRBV5-1	many	TRBJ2-4	TRBD1	CASSSSDRGLAKNIQYF	TGCGCCAGCAGCTCATCGGACAGGGGGCTAGCCAAAAACATTCAGTACTTC
TRBV6-5	-	TRBJ1-3	-	CASTRDRSPGNTIYF	TGTGCCAGCACACGAGACAGAAGCCCTGGAAACACCATATATTTT
TRBV5-1	few	TRBJ1-2	-	CASSLEPQAQGYTF	TGCGCCAGCAGCTTGGAACCTCAGGCCCAGGGGTACACCTTC
TRBV4-1	-	TRBJ2-3	-	CASSQGSTDYTDTQYF	TGCGCCAGCAGCCAGGGGTCGACTGATTACACAGATACGCAGTATTTT
TRBV6-1	-	TRBJ1-2	TRBD1	CASTGTGNGYTF	TGTGCCAGCACCGGGACAGGGAATGGCTACACCTTC
TRBV2	-	TRBJ2-3	-	CASSVQRRSTDTQYF	TGTGCCAGCAGTGTGCAGAGAAGATCCACAGATACGCAGTATTTT
TRBV4-1	-	TRBJ2-1	TRBD2	CASSQRGGRDYNEQFF	TGCGCCAGCAGCCAGAGGGGCGGGAGGGACTACAATGAGCAGTTCTTC
TRBV29-1	-	TRBJ1-1	-	CSVELGLRGTEAFF	TGCAGCGTTGAACTGGGACTGCGAGGGACTGAAGCTTTCTTT
TRBV11-2	-	TRBJ2-2	-	CASSALGANTGELFF	TGTGCCAGCAGCGCTTTAGGGGCGAACACCGGGGAGCTGTTTTTT
TRBV6-6	-	TRBJ1-5	-	CASSYSGTKQPQHF	TGTGCCAGCAGTTACTCAGGGACAAAACAGCCCCAGCATTTT
TRBV29-1	-	TRBJ2-2	-	CSVEGDTHTGELFF	TGCAGCGTCGAAGGGGACACACACACCGGGGAGCTGTTTTTT
TRBV4-1	-	TRBJ2-1	TRBD1	CASSPEKTGGAVDEQFF	TGCGCCAGCAGCCCCGAAAAGACAGGGGGCGCGGTGGATGAGCAGTTCTTC
TRBV27	-	TRBJ1-4	-	CASSDISPNEKLFF	TGTGCCAGCAGTGACATCTCCCCTAATGAAAAACTGTTTTTT
TRBV11-3	few	TRBJ2-1	TRBD2	CASSLAAGVGNEQFF	TGTGCCAGCAGCTTAGCAGCGGGAGTCGGTAATGAGCAGTTCTTC